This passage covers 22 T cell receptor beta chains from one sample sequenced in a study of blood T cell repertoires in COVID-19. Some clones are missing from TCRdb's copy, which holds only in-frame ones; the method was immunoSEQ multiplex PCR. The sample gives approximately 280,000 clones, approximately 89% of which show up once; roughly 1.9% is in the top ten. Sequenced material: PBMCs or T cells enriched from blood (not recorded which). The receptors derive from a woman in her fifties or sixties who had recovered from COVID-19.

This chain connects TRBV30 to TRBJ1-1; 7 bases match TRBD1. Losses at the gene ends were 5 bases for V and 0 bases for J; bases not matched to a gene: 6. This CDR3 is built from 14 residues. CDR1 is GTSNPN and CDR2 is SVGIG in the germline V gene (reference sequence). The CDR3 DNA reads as TGTGCCTGGGAGTTACAGGGGTTGAACACTGAAGCTTTCTTT. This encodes CAWELQGLNTEAFF.

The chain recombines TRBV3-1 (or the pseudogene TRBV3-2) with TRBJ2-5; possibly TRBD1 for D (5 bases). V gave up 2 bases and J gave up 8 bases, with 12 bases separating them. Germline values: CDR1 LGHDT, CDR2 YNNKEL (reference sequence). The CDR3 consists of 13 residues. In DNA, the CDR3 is TGTGCCAGCAGCCAACAGGGTGGGTCTACCCAGTACTTC. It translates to CASSQQGGSTQYF.

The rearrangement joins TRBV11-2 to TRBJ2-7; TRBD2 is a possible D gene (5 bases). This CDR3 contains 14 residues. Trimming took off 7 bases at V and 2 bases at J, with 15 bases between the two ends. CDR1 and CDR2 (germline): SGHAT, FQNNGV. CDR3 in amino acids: CASTPGLRTYEQYF. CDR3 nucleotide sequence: TGTGCCAGCACCCCTGGACTGAGGACCTACGAGCAGTACTTC.

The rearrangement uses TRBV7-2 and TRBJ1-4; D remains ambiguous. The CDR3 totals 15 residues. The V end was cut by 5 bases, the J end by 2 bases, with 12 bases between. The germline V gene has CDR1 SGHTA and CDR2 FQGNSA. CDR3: CASSRSAPTNEKLFF. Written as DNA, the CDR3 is TGTGCCAGCAGCCGTAGTGCGCCCACTAATGAAAAACTGTTTTTT.

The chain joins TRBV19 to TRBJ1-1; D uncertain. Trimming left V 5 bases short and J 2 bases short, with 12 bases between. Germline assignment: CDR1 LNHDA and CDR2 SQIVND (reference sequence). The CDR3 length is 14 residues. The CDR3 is CASSVWAGNTEAFF. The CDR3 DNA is TGTGCCAGTAGTGTTTGGGCAGGAAACACTGAAGCTTTCTTT.

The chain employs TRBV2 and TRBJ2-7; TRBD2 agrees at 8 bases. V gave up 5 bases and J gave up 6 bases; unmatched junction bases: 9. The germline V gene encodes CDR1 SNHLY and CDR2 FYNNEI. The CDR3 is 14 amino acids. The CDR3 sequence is CASSTSGQSSEQYF. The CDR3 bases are TGTGCCAGCAGTACTAGCGGCCAGAGTAGCGAGCAGTACTTC. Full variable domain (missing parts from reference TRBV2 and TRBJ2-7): EPEVTQTPSHQVTQMGQEVILRCVPISNHLYFYWYRQILGQKVEFLVSFYNNEISEKSEIFDDQFSVERPDGSNFTLKIRSTKLEDSAMYFCASSTSGQSSEQYFGPGTRLTVT.

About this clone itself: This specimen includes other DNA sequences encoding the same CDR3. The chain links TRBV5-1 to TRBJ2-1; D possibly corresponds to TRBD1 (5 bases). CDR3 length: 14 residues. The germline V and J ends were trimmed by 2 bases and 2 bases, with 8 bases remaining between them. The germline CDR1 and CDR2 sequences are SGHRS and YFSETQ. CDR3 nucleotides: TGCGCCAGCAGCTTAGGGGATCCCTACAATGAGCAGTTCTTC. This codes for CASSLGDPYNEQFF.

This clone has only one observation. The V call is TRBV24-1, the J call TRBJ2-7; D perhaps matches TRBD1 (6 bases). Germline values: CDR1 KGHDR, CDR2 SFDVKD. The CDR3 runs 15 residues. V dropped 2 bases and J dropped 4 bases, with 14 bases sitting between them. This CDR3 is CATSDSRDTSYEQYF. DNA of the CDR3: TGTGCCACCAGTGATTCTCGGGACACATCATACGAGCAGTACTTC.

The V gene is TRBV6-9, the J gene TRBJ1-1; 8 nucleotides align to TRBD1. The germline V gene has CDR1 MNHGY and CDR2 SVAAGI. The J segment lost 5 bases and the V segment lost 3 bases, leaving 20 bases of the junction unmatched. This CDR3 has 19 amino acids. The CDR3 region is CASSYPITLQGELWTEAFF. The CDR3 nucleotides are TGTGCCAGCAGTTACCCCATCACGCTACAGGGGGAGCTATGGACTGAAGCTTTCTTT.

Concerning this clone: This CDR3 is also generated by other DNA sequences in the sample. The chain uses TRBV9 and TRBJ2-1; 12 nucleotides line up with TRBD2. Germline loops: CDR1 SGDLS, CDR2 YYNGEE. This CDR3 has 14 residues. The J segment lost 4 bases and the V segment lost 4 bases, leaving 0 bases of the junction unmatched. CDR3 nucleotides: TGTGCCAGCAGCCTAGCGGGGGGGTACAATGAGCAGTTCTTC. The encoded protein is CASSLAGGYNEQFF.

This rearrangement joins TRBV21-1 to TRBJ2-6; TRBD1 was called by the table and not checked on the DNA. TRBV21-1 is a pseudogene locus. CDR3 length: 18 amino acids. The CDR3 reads CASSTQDRPLSGANVLTF. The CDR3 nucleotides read TGTGCCAGCAGCACACAGGACAGGCCCCTCTCTGGGGCCAACGTCCTGACTTTC.

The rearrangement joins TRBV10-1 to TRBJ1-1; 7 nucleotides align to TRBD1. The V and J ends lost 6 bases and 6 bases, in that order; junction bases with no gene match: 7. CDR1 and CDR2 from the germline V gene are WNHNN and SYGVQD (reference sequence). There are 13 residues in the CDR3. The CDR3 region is CASRATGFAEAFF. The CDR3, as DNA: TGCGCCAGCAGGGCGACAGGGTTCGCTGAAGCTTTCTTT.

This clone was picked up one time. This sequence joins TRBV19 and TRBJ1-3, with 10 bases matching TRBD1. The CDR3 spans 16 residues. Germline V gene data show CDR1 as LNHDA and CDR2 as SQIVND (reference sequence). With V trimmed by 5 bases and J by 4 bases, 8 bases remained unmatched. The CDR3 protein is CASSSRTGGFGNTIYF. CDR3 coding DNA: TGTGCCAGTAGTTCCCGGACAGGGGGATTCGGAAACACCATATATTTT.

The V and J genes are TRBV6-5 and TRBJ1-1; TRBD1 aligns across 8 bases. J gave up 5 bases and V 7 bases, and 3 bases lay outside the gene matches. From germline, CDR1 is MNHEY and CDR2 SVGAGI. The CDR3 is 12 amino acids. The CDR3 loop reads CASTGGGTEAFF. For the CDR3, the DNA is TGTGCCAGCACAGGGGGCGGAACTGAAGCTTTCTTT.

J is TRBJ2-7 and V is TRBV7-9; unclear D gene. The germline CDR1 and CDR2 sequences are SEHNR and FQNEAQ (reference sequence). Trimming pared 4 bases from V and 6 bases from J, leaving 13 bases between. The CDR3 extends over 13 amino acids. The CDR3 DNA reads TGTGCCAGCAGCTCGCGGTCCCGCCCCGAGCAGTACTTC. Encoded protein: CASSSRSRPEQYF.

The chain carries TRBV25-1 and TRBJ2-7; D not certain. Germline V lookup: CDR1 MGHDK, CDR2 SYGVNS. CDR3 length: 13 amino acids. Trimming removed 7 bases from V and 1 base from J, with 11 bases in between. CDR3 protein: CASTRGQSYEQYF. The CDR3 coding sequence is TGTGCCAGCACCCGTGGGCAGTCCTACGAGCAGTACTTC.

The CDR3 DNA reads TGTGCCAGCAGACGACAGGCTCAAGCTTTCTTT. This codes for CASRRQAQAFF. The chain joins TRBV28 to TRBJ1-1; the D gene is possibly TRBD1 (6 bases). CDR3 size: 11 residues. Germline V gene sequence: CDR1 MDHEN, CDR2 SYDVKM. V was cut by 6 bases and J by 9 bases, with 11 bases left in between.

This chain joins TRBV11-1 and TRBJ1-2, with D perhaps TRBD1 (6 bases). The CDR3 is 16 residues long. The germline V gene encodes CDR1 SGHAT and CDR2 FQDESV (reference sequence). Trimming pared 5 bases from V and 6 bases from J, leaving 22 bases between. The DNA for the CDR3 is TGTGCCAGCAGCCCCGGTGCCGGGACATTGTTGGATGGCTACACCTTC. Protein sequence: CASSPGAGTLLDGYTF. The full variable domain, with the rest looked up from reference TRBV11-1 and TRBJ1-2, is EAEVAQSPRYKITEKSQAVAFWCDPISGHATLYWYRQILGQGPELLVQFQDESVVDDSQLPKDRFSAERLKGVDSTLKIQPAELGDSAMYLCASSPGAGTLLDGYTFGSGTRLTVV.

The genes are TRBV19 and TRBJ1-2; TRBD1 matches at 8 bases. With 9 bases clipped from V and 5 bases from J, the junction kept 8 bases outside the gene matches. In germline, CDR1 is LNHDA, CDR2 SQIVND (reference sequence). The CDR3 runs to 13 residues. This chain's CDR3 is CASHGQGLYGYTF. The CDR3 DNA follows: TGTGCCAGCCATGGACAGGGATTATATGGCTACACCTTC.

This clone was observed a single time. CDR3 sequence reads: CAWSVGEKLFF. CDR3 coding DNA: TGTGCCTGGAGTGTGGGCGAAAAACTGTTTTTT. The chain employs TRBV30 and TRBJ1-4, with D hard to call. CDR3 length: 11 amino acids. Germline values: CDR1 GTSNPN, CDR2 SVGIG (reference sequence). V was cut by 0 bases and J by 8 bases, with 4 bases left in between.

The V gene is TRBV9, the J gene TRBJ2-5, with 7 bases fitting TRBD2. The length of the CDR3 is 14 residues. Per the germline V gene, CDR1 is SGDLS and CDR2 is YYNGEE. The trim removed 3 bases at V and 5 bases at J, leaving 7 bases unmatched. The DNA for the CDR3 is TGTGCCAGCAGCGGCCCACTAGCGATGGAGACCCAGTACTTC. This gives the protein CASSGPLAMETQYF.

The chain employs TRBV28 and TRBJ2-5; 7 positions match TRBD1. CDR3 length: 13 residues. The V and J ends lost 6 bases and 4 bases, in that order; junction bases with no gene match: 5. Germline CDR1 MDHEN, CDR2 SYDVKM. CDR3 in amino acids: CASRSGQSETQYF. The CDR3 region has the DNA TGTGCCAGCAGGTCGGGACAGTCAGAGACCCAGTACTTC.